Here is one T cell receptor (beta chain) with its context. Its antigen is not identified. Germline V gene sequence: CDR1 SNHLY, CDR2 FYNNEI. This CDR3 is built from 14 residues. Trimming cost V 8 bases and J 0 bases, with 13 bases left between them. Researchers amplified the TCR beta CDR3 regions from RNA transcripts. The HTBI primer set drove a first-round RT-PCR of the TCR CDR3. TCRdb passed the multiplex PCR reads through MiXCR, listing each CDR3 protein once. The top ten hold less than 9% of the sample, which has approximately 700,000 distinct CDR3 sequences, over 40% seen once. These data come from a study of T cells in Graves' hyperthyroidism and ophthalmopathy. General study points: Clonotypes that were expanded in thyroid above 0.001 mostly appeared in blood too.

Patients having uncontrolled infection, another autoimmune disease, pregnancy or lactation were not included. The chain combines TRBV2 with TRBJ1-1; no reliable D call. The sample consisted of peripheral blood or thyroid tissue (not recorded which). This TCR came from an adult man with Graves' disease, either hyperthyroidism or ophthalmopathy (not recorded which). Here the CDR3 reads CASSPPALNTEAFF. The CDR3 region has the DNA TGTGCCAGCTCACCACCGGCGCTGAACACTGAAGCTTTCTTT. The whole variable domain, filled in from reference TRBV2 and TRBJ1-1, reads EPEVTQTPSHQVTQMGQEVILRCVPISNHLYFYWYRQILGQKVEFLVSFYNNEISEKSEIFDDQFSVERPDGSNFTLKIRSTKLEDSAMYFCASSPPALNTEAFFGQGTRLTVV.